Sequencing of this T cell receptor beta chain was carried out in a study of shared clonotypes between healthy human individuals. Naive CD8 cells lacked CD45RO and underwent positive selection for CCR7, leaving out terminally differentiated effector memory CD45RA+ cells. Using immunoSEQ multiplex PCR, the repertoire was profiled, and TCRdb retains in-frame clones only, with some absent. The sample records millions of clones, under 95% being singletons. CDR3 size: 22 residues. Trimming took off 2 bases at V and 1 base at J, with 30 bases between the two ends. Germline V lookup: CDR1 MDHEN, CDR2 SYDVKM.

This chain links TRBV28 with TRBJ1-5; D may be TRBD1 (6 bases). Specimen: naive CD8+ T cells from PBMCs. The receptor was isolated from a man aged 18-30 years in good health. Some clones in this sample may be carry-over from other donors' samples. CDR3 nucleotide sequence: TGTGCCAGCAGTTTAATGGCGAGGGCTGGGCAGGGGCCCTCGGGCAGCAATCAGCCCCAGCATTTT. Translated: CASSLMARAGQGPSGSNQPQHF.